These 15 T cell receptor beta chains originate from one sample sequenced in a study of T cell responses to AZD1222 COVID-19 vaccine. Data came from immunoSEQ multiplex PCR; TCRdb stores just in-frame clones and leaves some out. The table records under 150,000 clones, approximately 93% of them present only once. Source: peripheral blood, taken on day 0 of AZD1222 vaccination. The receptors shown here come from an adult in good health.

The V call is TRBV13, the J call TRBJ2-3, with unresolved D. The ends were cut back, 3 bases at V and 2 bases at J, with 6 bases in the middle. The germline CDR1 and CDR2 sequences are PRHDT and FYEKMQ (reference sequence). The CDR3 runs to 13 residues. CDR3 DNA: TGTGCCAGCAGCTTTGCTAACACAGATACGCAGTATTTT. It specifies CASSFANTDTQYF.

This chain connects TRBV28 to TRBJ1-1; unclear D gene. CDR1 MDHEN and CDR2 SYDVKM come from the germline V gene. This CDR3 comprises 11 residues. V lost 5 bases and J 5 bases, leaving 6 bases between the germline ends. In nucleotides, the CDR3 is TGTGCCAGCAGTGGGTGGACTGAAGCTTTCTTT. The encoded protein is CASSGWTEAFF.

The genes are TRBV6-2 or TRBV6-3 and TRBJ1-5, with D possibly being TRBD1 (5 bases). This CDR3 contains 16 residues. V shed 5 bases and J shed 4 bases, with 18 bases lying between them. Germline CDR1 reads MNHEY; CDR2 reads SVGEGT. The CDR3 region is CASSGSLGGLNQPQHF. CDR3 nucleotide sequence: TGTGCCAGCAGTGGATCCCTCGGGGGGTTGAATCAGCCCCAGCATTTT.

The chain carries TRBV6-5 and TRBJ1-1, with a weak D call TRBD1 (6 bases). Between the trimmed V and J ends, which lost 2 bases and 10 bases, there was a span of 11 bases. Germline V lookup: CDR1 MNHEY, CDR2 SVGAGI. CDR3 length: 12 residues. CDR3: CASSYRAGVAFF. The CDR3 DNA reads TGTGCCAGCAGTTACCGGGCAGGGGTAGCTTTCTTT.

The CDR3: CASSLGPRDTDTQYF. CDR3 in DNA: TGCGCCAGCAGCTTGGGGCCCCGCGACACAGATACGCAGTATTTT. V is TRBV5-1 and J is TRBJ2-3; D is undetermined. The V gene's germline CDR1 is SGHRS and CDR2 YFSETQ. V lost 0 bases and J 2 bases, leaving 10 bases between the germline ends. The CDR3 length is 15 residues.

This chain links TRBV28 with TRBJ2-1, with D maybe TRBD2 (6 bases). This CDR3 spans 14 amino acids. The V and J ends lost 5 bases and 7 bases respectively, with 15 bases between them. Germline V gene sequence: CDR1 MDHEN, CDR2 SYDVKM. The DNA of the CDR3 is TGTGCCAGCAGTCTCAACCGGGACTCTAATGAGCAGTTCTTC. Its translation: CASSLNRDSNEQFF.

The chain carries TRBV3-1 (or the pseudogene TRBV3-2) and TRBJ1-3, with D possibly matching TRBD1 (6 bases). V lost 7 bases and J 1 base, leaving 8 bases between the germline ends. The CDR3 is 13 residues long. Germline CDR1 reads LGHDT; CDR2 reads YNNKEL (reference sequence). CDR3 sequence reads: CASMTGSGNTIYF. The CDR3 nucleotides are TGTGCCAGCATGACAGGATCTGGAAACACCATATATTTT.

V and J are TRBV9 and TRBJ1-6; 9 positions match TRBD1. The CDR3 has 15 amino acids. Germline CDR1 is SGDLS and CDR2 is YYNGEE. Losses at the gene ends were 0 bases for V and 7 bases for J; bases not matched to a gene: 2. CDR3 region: CASSVATGGNSPLHF. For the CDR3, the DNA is TGTGCCAGCAGCGTAGCTACAGGGGGCAATTCACCCCTCCACTTT.

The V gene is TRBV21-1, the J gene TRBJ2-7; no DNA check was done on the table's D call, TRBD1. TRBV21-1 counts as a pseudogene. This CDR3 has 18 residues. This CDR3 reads CASSSNLQQGPDHYEQYF. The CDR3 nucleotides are TGTGCCAGCAGCTCCAACCTCCAACAGGGGCCTGATCACTACGAGCAGTACTTC.

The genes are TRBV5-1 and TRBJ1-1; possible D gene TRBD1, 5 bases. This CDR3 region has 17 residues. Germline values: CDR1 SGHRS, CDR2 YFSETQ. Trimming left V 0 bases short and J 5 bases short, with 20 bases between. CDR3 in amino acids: CASSLEQGGTLRTEAFF. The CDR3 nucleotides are TGCGCCAGCAGCTTGGAGCAGGGAGGTACCCTTAGAACTGAAGCTTTCTTT.

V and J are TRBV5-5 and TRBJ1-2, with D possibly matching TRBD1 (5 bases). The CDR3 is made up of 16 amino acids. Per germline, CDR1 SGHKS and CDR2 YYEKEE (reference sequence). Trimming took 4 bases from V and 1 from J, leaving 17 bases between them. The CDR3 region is CASSHRRGDLNYGYTF. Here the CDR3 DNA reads TGTGCCAGCAGCCACCGGAGGGGAGATCTTAACTATGGCTACACCTTC.

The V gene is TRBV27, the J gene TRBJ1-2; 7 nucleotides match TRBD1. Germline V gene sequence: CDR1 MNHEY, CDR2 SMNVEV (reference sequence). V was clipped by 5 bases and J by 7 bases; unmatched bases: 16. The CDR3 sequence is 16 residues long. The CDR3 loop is CASSPTGTAFLGGYTF. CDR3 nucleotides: TGTGCCAGCAGTCCCACCGGGACAGCCTTTCTAGGTGGCTACACCTTC.

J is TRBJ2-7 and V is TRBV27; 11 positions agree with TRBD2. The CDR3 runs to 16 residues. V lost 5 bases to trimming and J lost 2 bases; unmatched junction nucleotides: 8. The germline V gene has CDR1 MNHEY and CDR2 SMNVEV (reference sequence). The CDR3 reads CASSTKPGLAAYEQYF. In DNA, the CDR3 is TGTGCCAGCAGTACTAAACCGGGACTAGCGGCCTACGAGCAGTACTTC.

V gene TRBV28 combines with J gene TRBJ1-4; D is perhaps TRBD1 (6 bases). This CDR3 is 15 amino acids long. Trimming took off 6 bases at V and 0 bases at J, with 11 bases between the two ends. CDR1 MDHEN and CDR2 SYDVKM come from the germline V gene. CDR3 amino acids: CASSIQGPTNEKLFF. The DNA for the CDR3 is TGTGCCAGCAGCATACAGGGCCCAACTAATGAAAAACTGTTTTTT.

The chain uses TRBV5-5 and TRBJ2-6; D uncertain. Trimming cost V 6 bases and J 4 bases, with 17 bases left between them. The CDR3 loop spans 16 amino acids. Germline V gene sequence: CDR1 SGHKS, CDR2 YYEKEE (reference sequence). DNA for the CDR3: TGTGCCAGCACCTCTCCGCCAGTTTCCGGGGCCAACGTCCTGACTTTC. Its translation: CASTSPPVSGANVLTF. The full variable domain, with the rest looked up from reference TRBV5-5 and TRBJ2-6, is DAGVTQSPTHLIKTRGQQVTLRCSPISGHKSVSWYQQVLGQGPQFIFQYYEKEERGRGNFPDRFSARQFPNYSSELNVNALLLGDSALYLCASTSPPVSGANVLTFGAGSRLTVL.